The 8 T cell receptor beta chains reported below all come from one sample, sequenced in a study of control samples from healthy donors and cancer patients. Assay: immunoSEQ multiplex PCR; the TCRdb copy retains only in-frame clones and omits some. The table includes under 450,000 clones, around 90% detected once. Material: PBMCs. The source of these receptors is a man aged 35-49 years with head and neck cancer.

This chain joins TRBV5-6 and TRBJ1-1; D not certain. Trimming stripped 2 bases from V and 4 bases from J, with 6 bases between. The CDR3 totals 12 residues. The germline V gene has CDR1 SGHDT and CDR2 YYEEEE. This chain's CDR3 is CASSFEVTEAFF. The CDR3 nucleotides read TGTGCCAGCAGCTTCGAGGTCACTGAAGCTTTCTTT.

The rearrangement joins TRBV27 to TRBJ1-1; 7 bases agree with TRBD1. The CDR3 consists of 13 residues. V lost 5 bases, J lost 4 bases, and 4 bases stayed unmatched. Per germline, CDR1 MNHEY and CDR2 SMNVEV (reference sequence). CDR3 residues: CASSMRGLTEAFF. The CDR3 region has the DNA TGTGCCAGCAGTATGAGGGGGCTCACTGAAGCTTTCTTT.

V and J are TRBV30 and TRBJ2-3, with unresolved D. Germline lookup yields CDR1 GTSNPN and CDR2 SVGIG (reference sequence). The CDR3 has 15 amino acids. Trimming cost V 7 bases and J 4 bases, with 21 bases left between them. CDR3 amino acids: CAYRPTGRGADTQYF. The CDR3 DNA is TGTGCCTACAGACCAACGGGCCGCGGCGCAGATACGCAGTATTTT.

The chain links TRBV29-1 to TRBJ2-7; the match to TRBD2 covers 7 bases. The J segment lost 6 bases and the V segment lost 1 base, leaving 9 bases of the junction unmatched. CDR1 is SQVTM and CDR2 is ANQGSEA in the germline V gene. CDR3 length: 14 amino acids. As DNA, the CDR3 is TGCAGCGTTGAAGGCCGGGACTATGAACGCGAGCAGTACTTC. Amino acid sequence: CSVEGRDYEREQYF.

The rearrangement uses TRBV30 and TRBJ1-5, with unresolved D. The ends were cut back, 0 bases at V and 2 bases at J, with 11 bases in the middle. The V gene's germline CDR1 is GTSNPN and CDR2 SVGIG (reference sequence). CDR3 length: 15 residues. The CDR3 DNA reads TGTGCCTGGAGTGTAGGGTCCGGGGGCAATCAGCCCCAGCATTTT. Protein sequence: CAWSVGSGGNQPQHF.

The V gene is TRBV15, the J gene TRBJ1-5; D not certain. This CDR3 has 14 amino acids. The germline V gene has CDR1 LNHNV and CDR2 YYDKDF (reference sequence). V lost 6 bases and J 6 bases, leaving 15 bases between the germline ends. CDR3 nucleotides: TGTGCCACCAGGGAAGTGGGGAATCGTCAGCCCCAGCATTTT. Translating it yields CATREVGNRQPQHF.

The chain employs TRBV7-8 and TRBJ1-2, with D perhaps matching TRBD1 (5 bases). V was trimmed by 5 bases and J by 5 bases, leaving 15 bases between them. The CDR3 covers 14 residues. The germline V gene has CDR1 SGHVS and CDR2 FQNEAQ. The CDR3 protein is CASSRGGGVYGYTF. CDR3 DNA sequence: TGTGCCAGCAGCAGGGGTGGGGGGGTTTATGGCTACACCTTC.

This clone was seen just once. The CDR3 sequence: CASSRLAGVNYSSYEQYF. The DNA for the CDR3 is TGTGCCAGCAGCCGACTAGCGGGAGTAAACTATAGCTCCTACGAGCAGTACTTC. This chain uses TRBV3-1 (or the pseudogene TRBV3-2) with TRBJ2-7; 12 bases align to TRBD2. J gave up 0 bases and V 4 bases, and 10 bases lay outside the gene matches. In germline, CDR1 is LGHDT, CDR2 YNNKEL (reference sequence). The CDR3 length is 18 residues.